Listed here are 26 T cell receptor beta chains from one sample, sequenced in a study of T-cell memory formation after mild COVID-19. TCRdb re-called the 5' RACE reads with MiXCR, one entry per CDR3 protein. The sample has about 90,000 distinct CDR3 sequences, about 14% seen once. The sample was PBMCs or a T cell subset sorted from them (not recorded which). The receptors were sampled from a man aged 18 to 30 who had mild COVID-19 (a few samples of this study predate the infection). Cell type and time point are not known.

Points on this clonotype: The CDR3 ends on some other residue instead of the conserved phenylalanine or tryptophan, so this is likely a read error. The limits of the CDR3 on the DNA are not certain, so only TCRdb's listed CDR3 is given. The rearrangement joins TRBV28 to TRBJ2-7; the table's D call TRBD1 went unverified against the DNA. The length of the CDR3 is 12 amino acids, counting both ends. Germline CDR1 is MDHEN and CDR2 is SYDVKM. The CDR3 sequence: CASSPIGGPNKI.

As DNA, the CDR3 is TGCGCCAGCAGCTTGACCGGGGACGAGCAGTACTTC. It translates to CASSLTGDEQYF. The gene calls are TRBV5-1 and TRBJ2-7; tentative D call: TRBD2 (5 bases). V gave up 1 base and J gave up 5 bases, with 7 bases separating them. The CDR3 is 12 residues long. Germline V gives CDR1 SGHRS, CDR2 YFSETQ.

This clonotype was seen a handful of times. The chain recombines TRBV4-1 with TRBJ2-3, with 12 bases identical to TRBD2. This CDR3 is 15 amino acids long. Looked up from germline, CDR1 is MGHRA and CDR2 is YSYEKL. Losses at the gene ends were 2 bases for V and 6 bases for J; bases not matched to a gene: 3. CDR3 sequence (DNA): TGCGCCAGCAGCCAACCCGGACTAGCGGGGGATACGCAGTATTTT. This encodes CASSQPGLAGDTQYF.

This clonotype was counted between two and nine times. V gene TRBV29-1 combines with J gene TRBJ1-2; a possible D gene is TRBD1 (5 bases). Germline V gene sequence: CDR1 SQVTM, CDR2 ANQGSEA. The CDR3 totals 16 residues. Trimming removed 3 bases from V and 3 bases from J, with 20 bases in between. The CDR3 coding sequence is TGCAGCGTTGATTCTGGGGCGAAAAGTCGACACTATGGCTACACCTTC. Translation: CSVDSGAKSRHYGYTF.

The genes are TRBV3-1 and TRBJ2-5; 8 bases fit TRBD1. CDR3 length: 15 residues. CDR1 is LGHDT and CDR2 is YNNKEL in the germline V gene (reference sequence). V was pared by 4 bases and J by 6 bases, with 10 bases of the junction left unmatched. CDR3 sequence (DNA): TGTGCCAGCAGCCCACGGACAGGGTCGTATCAGACCCAGTACTTC. Translating gives CASSPRTGSYQTQYF.

This clonotype was seen a few times. The rearrangement joins TRBV5-5 to TRBJ1-1; 8 positions agree with TRBD1. The CDR3 length is 15 residues. The germline gives CDR1 SGHKS, CDR2 YYEKEE (reference sequence). The V segment lost 0 bases and the J segment 1 base; nucleotides outside the gene matches: 2. The CDR3 DNA reads TGTGCCAGCAGCTTGGGGACAGGGTCGAACACTGAAGCTTTCTTT. Translating gives CASSLGTGSNTEAFF.

J is TRBJ1-1 and V is TRBV7-6; unclear D gene. The V gene's germline CDR1 is SGHVS and CDR2 FNYEAQ. This CDR3 region has 12 residues. Trimming removed 4 bases at V and 6 bases at J, with 9 bases between. CDR3 sequence (DNA): TGTGCCAGCAGCTCCAGTGGGGCTGAAGCTTTCTTT. This sequence encodes CASSSSGAEAFF. Full variable domain (missing parts from reference TRBV7-6 and TRBJ1-1): GAGVSQSPRYKVTKRGQDVALRCDPISGHVSLYWYRQALGQGPEFLTYFNYEAQQDKSGLPNDRFSAERPEGSISTLTIQRTEQRDSAMYRCASSSSGAEAFFGQGTRLTVV.

This clonotype was found many times. The chain is built from TRBV6-4 and TRBJ2-3, with 9 bases matching TRBD2. The CDR3 is made up of 13 amino acids. J gave up 8 bases and V 3 bases, and 3 bases lay outside the gene matches. Germline V gives CDR1 MRHNA, CDR2 SNTAGT. The CDR3 loop reads CASSDKTSGTQYF. CDR3 sequence (DNA): TGTGCCAGCAGTGATAAGACTAGCGGTACGCAGTATTTT.

This clonotype appeared a few times. The chain has TRBV6-5 and TRBJ2-7; D perhaps matches TRBD1 (6 bases). V dropped 10 bases and J dropped 9 bases, with 19 bases sitting between them. The CDR3 is 12 amino acids. The V gene's germline CDR1 is MNHEY and CDR2 SVGAGI. In nucleotides, the CDR3 is TGTGCCACAGTATCGCCGACAGGCACGCAGTACGTC. Residues: CATVSPTGTQYV.

V is TRBV29-1 and J is TRBJ2-5; D is uncertain. Deletions cut 6 bases from V and 1 base from J, with 9 bases between. Germline assignment: CDR1 SQVTM and CDR2 ANQGSEA. The CDR3 has 12 amino acids. For the CDR3, the DNA is TGCAGCGTACCCGCTAGCCAAGAGACCCAGTACTTC. Its protein product is CSVPASQETQYF. The whole variable domain, remainder taken from reference TRBV29-1 and TRBJ2-5, is SAVISQKPSRDICQRGTSLTIQCQVDSQVTMMFWYRQQPGQSLTLIATANQGSEATYESGFVIDKFPISRPNLTFSTLTVSNMSPEDSSIYLCSVPASQETQYFGPGTRLLVL.

This clonotype was counted many times. The chain carries TRBV4-3 and TRBJ1-2; TRBD1 is a possible D gene (5 bases). Trimming took off 0 bases at V and 4 bases at J, with 15 bases between the two ends. Germline CDR1 LGHNA, CDR2 YSLEER. This CDR3 is 16 amino acids long. CDR3 nucleotides: TGCGCCAGCAGCCAAGATAGGAAAACAGGTCCCTATGGCTACACCTTC. Its protein product is CASSQDRKTGPYGYTF.

This clonotype was counted many times. This chain connects TRBV10-1 to TRBJ2-7; TRBD1 matches at 9 bases. The V and J ends lost 0 bases and 6 bases, in that order; junction bases with no gene match: 3. The CDR3 has 14 residues. Germline V CDR1 and CDR2: WNHNN, SYGVQD (reference sequence). CDR3 in amino acids: CASSESGQGGEQYF. For the CDR3, the DNA is TGCGCCAGCAGTGAGTCGGGACAGGGAGGCGAGCAGTACTTC.

This clonotype was picked up a small number of times. This chain uses TRBV6-2 or TRBV6-3 with TRBJ1-2; D unresolved. The CDR3 length is 16 residues. Per germline, CDR1 MNHEY and CDR2 SVGEGT. The V end was cut by 2 bases, the J end by 2 bases, with 15 bases between. The CDR3 nucleotides read TGTGCCAGCAGTTACCCGCCGGGGTCGCAGAACTATGGCTACACCTTC. Translating it yields CASSYPPGSQNYGYTF.

This sequence joins TRBV6-2 or TRBV6-3 and TRBJ1-2; D not certain. The CDR3 sequence is 11 residues long. The germline CDR1 and CDR2 sequences are MNHEY and SVGEGT. Trimming stripped 5 bases from V and 6 bases from J, with 7 bases between. The CDR3 DNA reads TGTGCCAGCAGTAGAGGAGATGGCTACACCTTC. Protein sequence: CASSRGDGYTF.

This clonotype showed up just a few times. The chain is built from TRBV29-1 and TRBJ2-1; 7 bases map to TRBD1. The CDR3 runs 16 residues. Germline CDR1 reads SQVTM; CDR2 reads ANQGSEA. J lost 5 bases, V lost 1 base, and 11 bases had no gene match. As DNA, the CDR3 is TGCAGCGTTGAAGGATTCCGGGACAGTCTCAACAATGAGCAGTTCTTC. It translates to CSVEGFRDSLNNEQFF.

This clonotype came up a few times. V gene TRBV5-1 combines with J gene TRBJ2-1, with D possibly matching TRBD1 (6 bases). V lost 3 bases and J 6 bases, leaving 13 bases between the germline ends. Per germline, CDR1 SGHRS and CDR2 YFSETQ. There are 14 residues in the CDR3. The CDR3 DNA reads TGCGCCAGCAGCTGGTTCGAAGGGGGCAATGAGCAGTTCTTC. Its translation is CASSWFEGGNEQFF.

The chain joins TRBV10-3 to TRBJ1-2, with D possibly TRBD1 on 5 matching bases. The V end was cut by 3 bases, the J end by 8 bases, with 16 bases between. Germline CDR1 is ENHRY and CDR2 is SYGVKD. This CDR3 has 14 residues. The CDR3 spells CAISDSSGFEGYTF. DNA for the CDR3: TGTGCCATCAGTGATTCTTCAGGGTTTGAGGGCTACACCTTC.

In regard to this clonotype: One end of the junction fails to match germline, which may point to a read error. The genes are TRBV24-1 and TRBJ2-2, with D maybe TRBD2 (5 bases). Germline V gene data show CDR1 as KGHDR and CDR2 as SFDVKD. The CDR3 is 16 residues long. CDR3 sequence (DNA): TGTGCCACCAGTGACTCCACATGGGAGTACACCGGGGAGCTGATTTTT. Translating it yields CATSDSTWEYTGELIF.

In its sample, this clonotype was seen a few times. The chain recombines TRBV12-3 or TRBV12-4 with TRBJ1-1; 10 bases fit TRBD1. This CDR3 comprises 14 residues. The J segment lost 4 bases and the V segment lost 3 bases, leaving 2 bases of the junction unmatched. CDR3 amino acids: CASSFGTGVTEAFF. In DNA, the CDR3 is TGTGCCAGCAGTTTTGGGACAGGGGTCACTGAAGCTTTCTTT.

V and J are TRBV4-1 and TRBJ1-5; possibly TRBD1 for D (6 bases). Trimming stripped 1 base from V and 3 bases from J, with 7 bases between. Germline CDR1 and CDR2: MGHRA and YSYEKL. CDR3 length equals 14 residues. This CDR3 reads CASSQGQANQPQHF. The CDR3 region has the DNA TGCGCCAGCAGCCAAGGACAGGCCAATCAGCCCCAGCATTTT.

This chain uses TRBV2 with TRBJ1-5; maybe TRBD1 (6 bases). CDR1 is SNHLY, CDR2 FYNNEI, per germline. V lost 6 bases to trimming and J lost 6 bases, with 12 bases between them. This CDR3 has 13 residues. This CDR3 is CASRNRVVQPQHF. CDR3 sequence (DNA): TGTGCCAGCAGAAACAGGGTTGTTCAGCCCCAGCATTTT.

This clonotype appeared many times. This chain links TRBV25-1 with TRBJ2-5; D gene uncertain. This CDR3 has 13 amino acids. V was pared by 4 bases and J by 1 base, with 7 bases between. CDR1 and CDR2 (germline): MGHDK, SYGVNS. CDR3 bases: TGTGCCAGCAGTGGCAGGACCCAAGAGACCCAGTACTTC. Translated: CASSGRTQETQYF. The full variable domain, its missing parts supplied by reference TRBV25-1 and TRBJ2-5, is EADIYQTPRYLVIGTGKKITLECSQTMGHDKMYWYQQDPGMELHLIHYSYGVNSTEKGDLSSESTVSRIRTEHFPLTLESARPSHTSQYLCASSGRTQETQYFGPGTRLLVL.

This clonotype showed up many times. This chain joins TRBV7-9 and TRBJ1-1; 7 nucleotides align to TRBD1. The CDR3 loop spans 17 amino acids. The trim removed 1 base at V and 1 base at J, leaving 9 bases unmatched. CDR1 is SEHNR, CDR2 FQNEAQ, per germline (reference sequence). The CDR3 nucleotides are TGTGCCAGCAGCTTAGTAGGAGGGGGCCCAGGGAACACTGAAGCTTTCTTT. Its translation is CASSLVGGGPGNTEAFF. The full variable domain, rest sourced from reference TRBV7-9 and TRBJ1-1, is DTGVSQNPRHKITKRGQNVTFRCDPISEHNRLYWYRQTLGQGPEFLTYFQNEAQLEKSRLLSDRFSAERPKGSFSTLEIQRTEQGDSAMYLCASSLVGGGPGNTEAFFGQGTRLTVV.

This clonotype appeared a few times. The V call is TRBV20-1, the J call TRBJ2-5, with D possibly being TRBD1 or TRBD2 (5 bases each). The V end lost 0 bases, the J end lost 3 bases, and 14 bases lay between the germline ends. Germline V gene sequence: CDR1 DFQATT, CDR2 SNEGSKA (reference sequence). CDR3 length equals 15 residues. CDR3 nucleotide sequence: TGCAGTGCTAGAGATAACGGGGCCAGTGAAGAGACCCAGTACTTC. It encodes CSARDNGASEETQYF.

This clonotype was recorded many times. The chain joins TRBV12-3 or TRBV12-4 to TRBJ2-3; D gene uncertain. The CDR3 is 11 residues long. Trimming removed 3 bases at V and 5 bases at J, with 3 bases between. The CDR3 DNA is TGTGCCAGCAGTTTTAGAGATACGCAGTATTTT. This translates into CASSFRDTQYF.

The V and J genes are TRBV4-1 and TRBJ1-2, with D maybe TRBD1 (5 bases). Germline lookup yields CDR1 MGHRA and CDR2 YSYEKL. V was trimmed by 5 bases and J by 4 bases, leaving 23 bases between them. This CDR3 region has 17 residues. CDR3 DNA: TGCGCCAGCAGCTCAAGAGGGGCCGGGTCAGTCGCCTATGGCTACACCTTC. Protein: CASSSRGAGSVAYGYTF.